This T cell receptor beta chain was observed in a study of T cell responses to AZD1222 COVID-19 vaccine (dated by TCRdb to the early 2020s). Looking at the study overall: AZD1222 recipients whose second dose came at about 4 weeks and those whose second dose came at about 12 weeks were combined into one group, since spike-specific TCR depth and breadth did not differ between the two schedules. Enrollment into the trials was organized by age into subgroups of 18-55, 56-69 and 70-plus years, and those subgroups contained about 160, 30 and 59 TCR-sequenced participants, respectively. TCR sequencing was performed for approximately 240 trial participants, of whom about 200 were given two doses of AZD1222 and around 26 were given two doses of MenACWY control vaccine. Study-wide conclusions, independent of this receptor: A significant rise in spike-specific TCR breadth and depth was observed after two AZD1222 doses relative to day 0 and relative to MenACWY recipients. In the small 56-69-year group, the increase in depth fell short of significance, most likely because of low power. Because no day 14 peak-response samples were available, repertoires were characterized only after the peak T cell response. Epitopes outside the regions mutated in the B.1.351 and B.1.1.7 variants were reportedly recognized by nearly half of the unique spike-specific TCRs. CD4 TCRs associated with the vaccine covered the entire spike protein, and the dominant responses were in regions 160-218 and 743-854. Participants were mostly white British, with more females than males. The authors suggested clonal diversity may have been underestimated. Conclusions about previously exposed vaccinees are limited, since just five or six AZD1222 recipients were seropositive for SARS-CoV-2 at baseline.

The CDR3 regions of human TCRbeta chains were analyzed by immunosequencing. Per the source publication's procedure: Repertoire TCRs were checked for matches against a reference library of SARS-CoV-2-specific TCRs that had been generated using the MIRA antigen-specificity platform. Breadth meant the fraction of unique TCRs that were SARS-CoV-2-associated, whereas depth meant the fraction of total T cells that were SARS-CoV-2-associated. Each spike-specific TCR was assigned to its reactive spike region and to a CD4 or CD8 class using the MIRA data. Log10-transformed breadth and depth values were compared by one-way ANOVA with Sidak's multiple comparisons tests. The clones in this table, taken by TCRdb from immuneACCESS, are in-frame only. Not every clone is retained; where verified, under half of the shortfall comes from an unresolved V gene, and the cause of the rest is unknown. That table is the source of V, J and clone size, and D and trimming were worked out from the DNA. A total of 130,000 to 150,000 clones appear in this sample, approximately 90% of them only once. The ten largest clones add up to around 4.9% of the sample.

Sample time point, as interpreted from the label and publication: baseline before first vaccination. The vaccinee samples were drawn from two UK trials, COV001 and COV002, one of which was a single-blind randomized controlled phase 2/3 trial testing AZD1222 (ChAdOx1 nCoV-19) in healthy adults. Trial participant PBMC samples were collected at day 0 and day 28 after the second dose for TCRbeta chain sequencing. The junction shows trimming of 5 bases on V and 10 bases on J, plus 18 bases between the germline ends. The CDR3 spans 15 residues, from the cysteine through the phenylalanine. Only the CDR3 DNA stays, 45 bases, in frame from base 1. Reading the germline V gene gives CDR1 MGHDK and CDR2 SYGVNS. With regard to this clone: The specificity of this receptor is unknown. No per-base quality is available; no much larger clone lies one base away.

The chain joins TRBV25-1 to TRBJ1-6; the D segment cannot be called with confidence. The receptor was derived from an adult in good health. The material was peripheral blood, obtained on day 0 of AZD1222 vaccination. At the DNA level, the sequence is TGTGCCAGCAGTCAAAGGGCAGTCGGGTTATCACCCCTCCACTTT. Translated, this is CASSQRAVGLSPLHF.